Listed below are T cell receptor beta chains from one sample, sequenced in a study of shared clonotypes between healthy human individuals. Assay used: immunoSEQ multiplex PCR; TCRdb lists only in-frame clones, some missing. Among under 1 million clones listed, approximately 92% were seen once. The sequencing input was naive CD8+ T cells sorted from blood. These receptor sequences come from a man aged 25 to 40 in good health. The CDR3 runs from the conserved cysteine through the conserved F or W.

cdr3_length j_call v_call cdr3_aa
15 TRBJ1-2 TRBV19 CASTTVDRVEAGYTF
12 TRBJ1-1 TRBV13 CASSLYGNEAFF
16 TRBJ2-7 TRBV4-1 CASSSPTGSGWNEQYF
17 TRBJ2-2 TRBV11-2 CASSLALVGGNTGELFF
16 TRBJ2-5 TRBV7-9 CASTDHGRQNQETQYF
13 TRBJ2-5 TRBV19 CASSIWSGETQYF
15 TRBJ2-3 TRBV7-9 CASSEGQGRTDTQYF
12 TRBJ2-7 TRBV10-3 CAISELSYEQYF
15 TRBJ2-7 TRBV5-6 CASSYGLAGEVAQYF
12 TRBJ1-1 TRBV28 CASSPRGTEAFF
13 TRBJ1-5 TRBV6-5 CASSYSNVTPQHF
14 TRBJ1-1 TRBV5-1 CASTPGQGEPGAFF
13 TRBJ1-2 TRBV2 CASKASAGNGYTF
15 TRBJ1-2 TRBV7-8 CASSSGAGVTGGYTF
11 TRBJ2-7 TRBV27 CASKKGWEQYF
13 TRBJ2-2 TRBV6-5 CASSYLKWGELFF
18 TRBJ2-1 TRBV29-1 CSVQGGLAGVGPYNEQFF
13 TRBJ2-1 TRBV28 CASWEASYNEQFF
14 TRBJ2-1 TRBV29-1 CSVEERLADNEQFF
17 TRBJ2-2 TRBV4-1 CASSQRTSGINTGELFF
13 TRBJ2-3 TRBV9 CASSGPPGHTQYF
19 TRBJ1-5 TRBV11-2 CASSWSNGIRGSEYQPQHF
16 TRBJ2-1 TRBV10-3 CAISELEGLAGVEQFF
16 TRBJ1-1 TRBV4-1 CASSLRTAAVGTEAFF
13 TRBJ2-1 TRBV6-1 CASSELAANEQFF
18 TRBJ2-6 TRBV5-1 CASSLSELLNSGANVLTF
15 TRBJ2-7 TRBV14 CASSQDDRVTYEQYF
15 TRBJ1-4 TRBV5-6 CASSLMSATNEKLFF
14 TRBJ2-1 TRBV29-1 CSVGGIPTYNEQFF
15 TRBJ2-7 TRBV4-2 CASSQGRGRPYEQYF
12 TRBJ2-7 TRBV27 CASSPGPYEQYF
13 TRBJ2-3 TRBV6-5 CASSRGRMDTQYF
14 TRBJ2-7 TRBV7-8 CASRTSSGAYEQYF
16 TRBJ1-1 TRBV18 CASSPGTGRLNTEAFF
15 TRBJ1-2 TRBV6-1 CASSDSGRGDGGYTF
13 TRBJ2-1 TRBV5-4 CASSPATNNEQFF
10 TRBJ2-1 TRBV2 CASRGRQPFF
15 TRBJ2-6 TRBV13 CASSHQGTGANVLTF
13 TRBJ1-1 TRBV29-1 CSVEGESPAEAFF
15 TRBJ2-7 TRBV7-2 CASSDPRTGGYEQYF
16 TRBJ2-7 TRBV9 CASSVAGSAETYEQYF